This T cell receptor (beta chain) was captured in a study of T cells in women clearing cervical HPV infection (dated by TCRdb to 2016 to 2018). Looking at the study overall: The cases were 25 or so women with histologically confirmed HPV16-related CIN3 or worse, and 2 of these cases were invasive cancers. The parent cohort enrolled 10,000 or so women aged 18 or older in Guanacaste, Costa Rica, during about 1992 to 1995 and followed them for less than 9 years. The 25 controls were women who cleared a single incident HPV16 infection within 12 months without developing precancer or cancer. Among cases, blood sampling came a median of roughly 150 days after lesion detection, with an interquartile range of about 85 to 200 days. The exploratory proof-of-principle case-control study was nested within the Guanacaste HPV Natural History Study in Costa Rica and compared TCR repertoires across cervical HPV16 outcomes. As quality controls, five blinded duplicates were added to each group, bringing the total to approximately 60 samples made up of 50 or so participants and ten or so replicates. Median age was about 35 years in cases versus over 37 in controls, and baseline characteristics did not differ significantly. Because only a few women had HLA typing data, the possibility that HLA type acted as a confounder could not be ruled out. Cases and controls were matched on age within five years and on year of sample collection. Blood from cases was collected at the visit at which the lesion was first identified, whereas blood from controls was collected once infection was no longer detected.

Relative to germline, V is missing 1 base and J is missing 9 bases, with 6 bases of the junction outside any gene match. The germline V gene (reference sequence) provides CDR1 SEHNR and CDR2 FQNEAQ. Counted from cysteine to phenylalanine, this CDR3 has 14 amino acids. Shown are 33 bases from within the CDR3, in frame from base 1. Summary of the overall study and its limitations: Random forest classifiers combining richness and V gene abundances distinguished cases from controls with an estimated AUC of roughly 0.8. TRBV6-7 relative abundance was lower in cases than in controls (roughly 0.12% versus 0.15%; Bonferroni P = 0.0008). Because T-cell numbers per sample were unknown, differences in richness could reflect varying T-cell content rather than repertoire biology. CIN3+ cases had significantly higher TCR repertoire richness than controls across sequencing depths, but evenness did not differ between the groups. Because of the cross-sectional design, the study could not determine whether the associations came before infection or resulted from infection, and neither effector/memory subsets nor HPV-specific T cells were isolated.

Every participant had a single incident cervical HPV16 infection, and women with prevalent HPV16 infections were excluded. Cervical HPV DNA was detected with MY09/MY11 PCR, and genotyping was done by dot-blot hybridization. Less than 19 mL of heparinized blood was centrifuged, after which the buffy coat was aliquoted, frozen at -30 degrees C, and then stored at -80 degrees C. QIAGEN kits were used to extract genomic DNA from buffy coat specimens. TCR beta CDR3 regions were amplified by multiplex PCR using the immunoSEQ assay from an average of about 1,200 ng genomic DNA per sample. To correct primer bias, the assay used a complete synthetic TCR repertoire to set an amplification baseline. Amplicons were sequenced on the Illumina platform. In the original analysis: Error correction of the sequences involved clustering with frequency ratios plus a modified nearest-neighbor algorithm, after which the sequences were analyzed in the immunoSEQ Analyzer using IMGT gene definitions. TCR richness and evenness were averaged over 20 rarefaction repeats at each rarefaction depth, excluding samples with fewer sequences than the depth. Wilcoxon rank sum tests with FDR correction were used to compare V, D and J gene relative abundances between the groups. Blinded duplicates gave an intraclass correlation of roughly 95% for TCR richness and an average of approximately 83% across some 69 gene segments. TCRdb's version of the immuneACCESS table is confined to in-frame rearrangements and falls short of the full clone set. An unresolved V gene accounts for under half of the shortfall where checked; the remainder is of unknown origin. The DNA was the basis for D and trimming; V, J and clone size are from that table. This sample's records show over 35,000 clones. Together, the top ten hold roughly 36% of the sample.

Regarding this clone: Its antigen is unknown. From the germline J gene comes the end of the CDR3, since the read stops 3 residues before it.

The chain joins TRBV7-9 to TRBJ1-5, with 7 bases aligning to TRBD1. The sequence was obtained from a woman between 18 and 70 years old with a cervical HPV16 infection that either progressed to CIN3+ or cleared (not recorded which). The sequenced sample was blood buffy coat. Incomplete CDR3 DNA: TGTGCCAGCAGCTTAGGGGCAGGGGGGATGCCC. This translates into CASSLGAGGMP. The entire CDR3 is CASSLGAGGMPQHF.